This TCR beta chain was identified in a study of T cells expressing NK-cell markers. With the 5' RACE reads reprocessed, TCRdb shows one record per CDR3 protein and no DNA. Its table records approximately 150,000 distinct CDR3 sequences. Turning to this clonotype: Its antigen is still unknown.

Notes on the study in general: Among CD8+ T cells from 5 to 7 donors, dominant NKG2C+ clonotypes accounted for roughly 1.0-7.0%.

From germline, CDR1 is MNHEY and CDR2 SVGEGT. This CDR3 is 12 amino acids long. The TCR comes from a man aged 18 to 29 in good health. This chain joins TRBV6-2 or TRBV6-3 and TRBJ2-1; with no DNA, the TCRdb D assignment of TRBD2 cannot be verified. The sequenced sample was blood T cells: a sorted CD56 or NKG2C T cell subset, CD4+ or CD8+ T cells, or bulk PBMC T cells (not recorded which). The CDR3 here is CATAAGGGEQFF.